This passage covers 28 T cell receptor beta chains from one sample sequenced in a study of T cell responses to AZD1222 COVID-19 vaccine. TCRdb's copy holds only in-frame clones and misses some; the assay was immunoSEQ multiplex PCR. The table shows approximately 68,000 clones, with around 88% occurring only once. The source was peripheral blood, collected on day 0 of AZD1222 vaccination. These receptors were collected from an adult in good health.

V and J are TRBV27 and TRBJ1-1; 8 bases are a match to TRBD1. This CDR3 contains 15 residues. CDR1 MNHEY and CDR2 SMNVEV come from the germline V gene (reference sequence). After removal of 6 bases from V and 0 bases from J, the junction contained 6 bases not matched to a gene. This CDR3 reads CASREQGGVNTEAFF. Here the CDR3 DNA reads TGTGCCAGCAGGGAACAGGGGGGGGTGAACACTGAAGCTTTCTTT.

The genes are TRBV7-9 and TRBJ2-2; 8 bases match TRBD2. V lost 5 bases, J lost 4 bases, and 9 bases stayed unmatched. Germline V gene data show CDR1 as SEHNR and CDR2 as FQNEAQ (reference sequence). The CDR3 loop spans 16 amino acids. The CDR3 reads CASSRTGGLGTGELFF. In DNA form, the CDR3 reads TGTGCCAGCAGCCGAACGGGGGGGCTTGGCACCGGGGAGCTGTTTTTT.

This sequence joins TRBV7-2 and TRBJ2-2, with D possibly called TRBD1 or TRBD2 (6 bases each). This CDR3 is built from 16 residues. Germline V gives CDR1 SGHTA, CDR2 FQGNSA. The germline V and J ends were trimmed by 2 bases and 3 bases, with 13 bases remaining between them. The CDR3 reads CASSLSPGADTGELFF. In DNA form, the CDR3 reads TGTGCCAGCAGCTTAAGTCCGGGGGCGGACACCGGGGAGCTGTTTTTT.

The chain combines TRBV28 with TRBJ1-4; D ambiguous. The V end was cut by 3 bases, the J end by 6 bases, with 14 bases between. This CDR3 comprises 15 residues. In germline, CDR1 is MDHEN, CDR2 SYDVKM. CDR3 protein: CASSFRRRPDEKLFF. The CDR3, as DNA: TGTGCCAGCAGTTTTCGGCGTCGTCCGGATGAAAAACTGTTTTTT.

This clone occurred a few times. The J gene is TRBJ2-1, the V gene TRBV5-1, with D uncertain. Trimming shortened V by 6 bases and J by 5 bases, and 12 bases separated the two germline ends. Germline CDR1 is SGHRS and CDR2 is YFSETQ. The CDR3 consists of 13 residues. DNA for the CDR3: TGCGCCAGCACCCTCGGGTTCAACAATGAGCAGTTCTTC. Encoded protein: CASTLGFNNEQFF. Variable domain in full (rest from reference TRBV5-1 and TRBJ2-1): KAGVTQTPRYLIKTRGQQVTLSCSPISGHRSVSWYQQTPGQGLQFLFEYFSETQRNKGNFPGRFSGRQFSNSRSEMNVSTLELGDSALYLCASTLGFNNEQFFGPGTRLTVL.

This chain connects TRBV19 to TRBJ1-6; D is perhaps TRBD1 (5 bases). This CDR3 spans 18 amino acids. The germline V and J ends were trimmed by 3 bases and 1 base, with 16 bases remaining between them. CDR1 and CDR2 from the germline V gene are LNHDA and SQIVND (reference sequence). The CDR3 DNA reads TGTGCCAGTAGTATCTTCTCTGGGGGAAGATCCTATAATTCACCCCTCCACTTT. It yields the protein CASSIFSGGRSYNSPLHF.

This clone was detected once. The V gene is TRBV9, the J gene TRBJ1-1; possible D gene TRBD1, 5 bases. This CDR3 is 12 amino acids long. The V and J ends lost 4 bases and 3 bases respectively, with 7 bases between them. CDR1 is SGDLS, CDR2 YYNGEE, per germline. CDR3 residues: CASSSRDTEAFF. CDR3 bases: TGTGCCAGCAGCAGCAGGGACACTGAAGCTTTCTTT.

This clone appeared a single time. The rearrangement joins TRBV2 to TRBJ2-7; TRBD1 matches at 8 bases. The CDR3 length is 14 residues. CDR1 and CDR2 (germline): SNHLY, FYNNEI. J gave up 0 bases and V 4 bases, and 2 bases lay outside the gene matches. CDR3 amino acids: CASSGQGPSYEQYF. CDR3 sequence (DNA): TGTGCCAGCAGTGGACAGGGGCCCTCCTACGAGCAGTACTTC.

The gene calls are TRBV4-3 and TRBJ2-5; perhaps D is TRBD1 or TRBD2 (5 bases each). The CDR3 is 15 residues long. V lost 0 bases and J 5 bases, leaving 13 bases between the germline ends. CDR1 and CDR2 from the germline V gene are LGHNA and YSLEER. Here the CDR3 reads CASSQDTRGSETQYF. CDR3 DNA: TGCGCCAGCAGCCAAGATACTAGGGGTTCGGAGACCCAGTACTTC.

The CDR3 protein is CASSQDPANYGYTF. The CDR3 bases are TGTGCCAGCAGCCAAGACCCCGCTAACTATGGCTACACCTTC. The chain uses TRBV9 and TRBJ1-2; D uncertain. CDR1 and CDR2 from the germline V gene are SGDLS and YYNGEE. This CDR3 spans 14 amino acids. Trimming took 4 bases from V and 0 from J, leaving 10 bases between them. The variable domain in full, completed from reference TRBV9 and TRBJ1-2, reads DSGVTQTPKHLITATGQRVTLRCSPRSGDLSVYWYQQSLDQGLQFLIQYYNGEERAKGNILERFSAQQFPDLHSELNLSSLELGDSALYFCASSQDPANYGYTFGSGTRLTVV.

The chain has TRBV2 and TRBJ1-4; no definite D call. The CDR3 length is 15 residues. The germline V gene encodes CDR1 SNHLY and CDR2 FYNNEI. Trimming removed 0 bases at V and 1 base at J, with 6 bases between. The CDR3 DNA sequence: TGTGCCAGCAGTGAAGCTGGGCTAACTAATGAAAAACTGTTTTTT. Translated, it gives CASSEAGLTNEKLFF.

The CDR3 sequence: CATSKDSSYNSPLHF. The CDR3 coding sequence is TGTGCCACCAGCAAGGACAGCTCCTATAATTCACCCCTCCACTTT. The chain is built from TRBV15 and TRBJ1-6, with D possibly being TRBD1 (6 bases). The germline V gene encodes CDR1 LNHNV and CDR2 YYDKDF (reference sequence). The CDR3 runs to 15 residues. V was clipped by 4 bases and J by 0 bases, with 7 bases between them.

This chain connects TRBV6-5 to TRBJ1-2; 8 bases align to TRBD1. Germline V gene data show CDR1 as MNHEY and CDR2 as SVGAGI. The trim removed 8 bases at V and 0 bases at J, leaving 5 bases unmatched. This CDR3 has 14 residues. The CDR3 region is CASRTGLTNYGYTF. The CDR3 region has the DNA TGTGCCAGCCGGACAGGGCTTACTAACTATGGCTACACCTTC.

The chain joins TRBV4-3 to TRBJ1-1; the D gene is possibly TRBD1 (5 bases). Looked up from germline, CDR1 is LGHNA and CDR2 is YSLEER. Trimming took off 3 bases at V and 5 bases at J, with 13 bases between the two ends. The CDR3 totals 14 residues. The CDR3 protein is CASSQQGVWTEAFF. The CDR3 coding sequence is TGCGCCAGCAGCCAGCAAGGGGTCTGGACTGAAGCTTTCTTT.

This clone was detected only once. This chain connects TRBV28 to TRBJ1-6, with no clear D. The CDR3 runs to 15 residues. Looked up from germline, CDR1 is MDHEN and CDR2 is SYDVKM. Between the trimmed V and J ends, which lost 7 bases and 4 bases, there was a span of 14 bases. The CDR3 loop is CASTTSPVYNSPLHF. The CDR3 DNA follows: TGTGCCAGCACCACATCTCCAGTATATAATTCACCCCTCCACTTT.

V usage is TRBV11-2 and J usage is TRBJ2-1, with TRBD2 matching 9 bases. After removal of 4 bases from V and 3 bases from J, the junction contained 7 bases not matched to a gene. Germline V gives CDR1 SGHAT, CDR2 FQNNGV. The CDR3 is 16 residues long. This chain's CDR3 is CASSSTSGIHYNEQFF. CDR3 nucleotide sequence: TGTGCCAGCAGCTCGACTAGCGGAATCCACTACAATGAGCAGTTCTTC.

CDR3 residues: CASSLIGTGGIRNQPQHF. CDR3 nucleotide sequence: TGTGCCAGCAGCTTAATCGGGACAGGGGGAATCCGCAATCAGCCCCAGCATTTT. The chain recombines TRBV7-8 with TRBJ1-5, with 11 nucleotides matching TRBD1. The germline CDR1 and CDR2 sequences are SGHVS and FQNEAQ. V was pared by 2 bases and J by 2 bases, with 8 bases of the junction left unmatched. This CDR3 contains 18 residues. The complete variable domain, with remaining parts taken from reference TRBV7-8 and TRBJ1-5, reads GAGVSQSPRYKVAKRGQDVALRCDPISGHVSLFWYQQALGQGPEFLTYFQNEAQLDKSGLPSDRFFAERPEGSVSTLKIQRTQQEDSAVYLCASSLIGTGGIRNQPQHFGDGTRLSIL.

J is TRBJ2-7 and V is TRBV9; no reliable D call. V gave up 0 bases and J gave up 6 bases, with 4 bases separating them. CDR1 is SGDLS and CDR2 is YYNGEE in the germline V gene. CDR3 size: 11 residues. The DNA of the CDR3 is TGTGCCAGCAGCGTAGACGGCGAGCAGTACTTC. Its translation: CASSVDGEQYF.

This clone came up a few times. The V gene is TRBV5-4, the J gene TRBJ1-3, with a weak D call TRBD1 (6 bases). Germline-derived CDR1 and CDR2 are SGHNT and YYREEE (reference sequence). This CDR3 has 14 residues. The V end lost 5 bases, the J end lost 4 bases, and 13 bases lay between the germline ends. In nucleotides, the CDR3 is TGTGCCAGCAGGAACACAGGGACCGGAAACACCATATATTTT. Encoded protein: CASRNTGTGNTIYF.

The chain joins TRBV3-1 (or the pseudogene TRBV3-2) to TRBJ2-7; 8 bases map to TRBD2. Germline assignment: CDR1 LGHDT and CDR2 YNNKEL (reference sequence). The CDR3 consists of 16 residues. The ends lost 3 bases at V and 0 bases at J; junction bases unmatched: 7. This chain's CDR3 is CASSHKKRERSYEQYF. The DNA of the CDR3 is TGTGCCAGCAGCCACAAAAAGCGGGAGCGCTCCTACGAGCAGTACTTC.

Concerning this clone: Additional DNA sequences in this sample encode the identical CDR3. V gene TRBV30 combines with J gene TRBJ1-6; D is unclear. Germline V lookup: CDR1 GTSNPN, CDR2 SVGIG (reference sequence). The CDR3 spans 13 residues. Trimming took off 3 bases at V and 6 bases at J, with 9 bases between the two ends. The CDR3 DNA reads TGTGCCTGGAGCACGGGCCTTAATTCACCCCTCCACTTT. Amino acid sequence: CAWSTGLNSPLHF.

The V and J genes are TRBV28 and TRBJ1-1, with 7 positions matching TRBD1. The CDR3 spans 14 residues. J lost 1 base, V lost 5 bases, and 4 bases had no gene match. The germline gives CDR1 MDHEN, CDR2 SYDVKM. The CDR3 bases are TGTGCCAGCAGTGCCTACAGGGGGAACACTGAAGCTTTCTTT. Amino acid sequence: CASSAYRGNTEAFF.

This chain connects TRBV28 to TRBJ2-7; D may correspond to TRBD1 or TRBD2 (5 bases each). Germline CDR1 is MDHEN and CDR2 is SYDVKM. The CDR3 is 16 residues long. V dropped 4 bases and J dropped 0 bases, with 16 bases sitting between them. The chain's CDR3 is CASSSNAGTASYEQYF. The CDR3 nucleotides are TGTGCCAGCAGTTCCAACGCCGGGACGGCCTCCTACGAGCAGTACTTC.

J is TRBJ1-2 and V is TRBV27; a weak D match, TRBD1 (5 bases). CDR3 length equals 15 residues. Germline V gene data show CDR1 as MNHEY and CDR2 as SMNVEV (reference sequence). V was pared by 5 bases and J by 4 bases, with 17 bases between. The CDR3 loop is CASSLRTGTLYGYTF. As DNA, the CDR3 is TGTGCCAGCAGTCTACGAACCGGGACTCTCTATGGCTACACCTTC.

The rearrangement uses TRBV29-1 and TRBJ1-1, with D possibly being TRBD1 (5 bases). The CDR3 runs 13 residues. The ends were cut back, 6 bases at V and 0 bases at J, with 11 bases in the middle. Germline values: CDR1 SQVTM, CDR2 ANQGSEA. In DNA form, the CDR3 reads TGCAGCGTGGGGCACCGGATGAACACTGAAGCTTTCTTT. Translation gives CSVGHRMNTEAFF.

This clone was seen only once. The CDR3 sequence is CASSQDRGVWGYTF. DNA for the CDR3: TGTGCCAGCAGCCAAGATCGGGGGGTCTGGGGCTACACCTTC. The genes are TRBV4-2 and TRBJ1-2, with D possibly TRBD1 on 5 matching bases. CDR3 size: 14 residues. Trimming cost V 0 bases and J 8 bases, with 13 bases left between them. Looked up from germline, CDR1 is LGHNA and CDR2 is YNFKEQ.

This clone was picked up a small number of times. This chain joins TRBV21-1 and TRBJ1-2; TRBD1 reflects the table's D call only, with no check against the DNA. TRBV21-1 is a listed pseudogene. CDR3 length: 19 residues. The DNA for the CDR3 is TGTGCCAGCAGCACGCCGAAGACAGAGGACAGGGGCTGGGCCTATGGCTACACCTTC. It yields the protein CASSTPKTEDRGWAYGYTF.

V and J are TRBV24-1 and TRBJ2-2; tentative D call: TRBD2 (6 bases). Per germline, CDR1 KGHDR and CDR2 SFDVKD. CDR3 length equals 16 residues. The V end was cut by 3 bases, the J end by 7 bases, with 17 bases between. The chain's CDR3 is CATSDRHMREVGELFF. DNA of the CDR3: TGTGCCACCAGTGATCGCCACATGCGGGAAGTCGGGGAGCTGTTTTTT.